These T cell receptor beta chains were read from a single sample in a study of technical replicates of blood from several donors. Using immunoSEQ multiplex PCR, the repertoire was profiled, and TCRdb retains in-frame clones only, with some absent. Of 53,000 or so clones listed, about 86% are singletons. Sequenced sample: PBMCs. These receptors all come from a human donor in good health. Some clones in this sample may be carry-over from other donors' samples. Both conserved end residues are part of each CDR3. D genes are given only for firm matches. Clone size is not always given. Where it is, it says once, few, many or a class for expanded clones.

v_call,j_call,d_call,clone_size,cdr3_aa,cdr3_nt
TRBV11-3,TRBJ2-7,TRBD2,-,CASSPEGTSSEQYF,TGTGCCAGCAGCCCCGAGGGGACTAGCAGCGAGCAGTACTTC
TRBV5-6,TRBJ1-1,-,few,CASSLLGGTEAFF,TGTGCCAGCAGCTTGCTGGGGGGCACTGAAGCTTTCTTT
TRBV19,TRBJ2-2,-,once,CASSRPFGRANTGELFF,TGTGCCAGTAGTAGACCTTTCGGCAGGGCGAACACCGGGGAGCTGTTTTTT
TRBV11-2,TRBJ2-3,-,-,CASSLRQQGTQYF,TGTGCCAGCAGCTTACGGCAGCAGGGTACGCAGTATTTT
TRBV10-3,TRBJ2-5,TRBD2,-,CAISGLAEETQYF,TGTGCCATCAGTGGCCTAGCGGAAGAGACCCAGTACTTC
TRBV5-6,TRBJ2-7,TRBD2,-,CASSEGLAGGYEQYF,TGTGCCAGCAGCGAGGGACTAGCGGGGGGTTACGAGCAGTACTTC
TRBV6-6,TRBJ1-5,TRBD1,-,CASSLTGEEPQHF,TGTGCCAGCAGCCTGACAGGGGAGGAGCCCCAGCATTTT
TRBV5-1,TRBJ1-1,-,-,CASSNRENTEAFF,TGCGCCAGCAGCAACAGGGAGAACACTGAAGCTTTCTTT
TRBV6-5,TRBJ2-1,TRBD1,-,CASSSDRGKRNEQFF,TGTGCCAGCAGTTCCGACAGGGGGAAGAGAAATGAGCAGTTCTTC
TRBV27,TRBJ2-7,-,-,CASSRLTEISYEQYF,TGTGCCAGCAGTCGCTTGACAGAGATCTCCTACGAGCAGTACTTC
TRBV5-6,TRBJ1-5,-,few,CASSFQNQPQHF,TGTGCCAGCAGCTTCCAAAATCAGCCCCAGCATTTT
TRBV19,TRBJ2-2,TRBD2,-,CASSPLGLAGPPGELFF,TGTGCCAGTAGTCCCTTAGGGCTAGCGGGACCACCCGGGGAGCTGTTTTTT
TRBV4-2,TRBJ2-3,TRBD2,-,CASSLFSGLGTDTQYF,TGTGCCAGCAGCCTCTTCTCCGGACTAGGCACAGATACGCAGTATTTT
TRBV18,TRBJ1-3,-,-,CASSVLDIPSGNTIYF,TGTGCCAGCTCAGTCCTCGACATCCCCTCTGGAAACACCATATATTTT
TRBV6-5,TRBJ1-1,-,-,CASRMASKTEAFF,TGTGCCAGCAGGATGGCCTCAAAGACTGAAGCTTTCTTT
TRBV19,TRBJ2-7,TRBD2,-,CASSIAGEEDEQYF,TGTGCCAGTAGTATTGCGGGAGAGGAGGACGAGCAGTACTTC
TRBV5-4,TRBJ2-5,TRBD1,-,CASSRQGQETQYF,TGTGCCAGCAGCCGACAGGGCCAAGAGACCCAGTACTTC
TRBV13,TRBJ2-4,TRBD2,few,CASRGVTSGESIQYF,TGTGCCAGCAGGGGGGTGACTAGCGGAGAAAGCATTCAGTACTTC
TRBV21-1,TRBJ1-1,-,-,CASSKRVLNTEAFF,TGTGCCAGCAGCAAACGGGTACTGAACACTGAAGCTTTCTTT
TRBV6-1,TRBJ2-1,TRBD1,-,CASSEGQGAYNEQFF,TGTGCCAGCAGTGAAGGGCAGGGGGCTTACAATGAGCAGTTCTTC
TRBV29-1,TRBJ2-1,-,-,CSAGQWDNEQFF,TGCAGCGCTGGGCAATGGGACAATGAGCAGTTCTTC
TRBV13,TRBJ2-1,TRBD2,-,CASSSGLAGGSYNEQFF,TGTGCCAGCAGCTCGGGACTAGCGGGGGGTTCCTACAATGAGCAGTTCTTC
TRBV11-2,TRBJ2-3,TRBD2,-,CASSFNRGGGTDTQYF,TGTGCCAGCAGCTTTAACCGGGGGGGCGGCACAGATACGCAGTATTTT
TRBV7-2,TRBJ2-3,TRBD1,-,CASSLEGTGTGARNTQYF,TGTGCCAGCAGCTTAGAGGGTACCGGGACAGGGGCACGAAATACGCAGTATTTT
TRBV7-9,TRBJ1-1,-,-,CASSLEQDTEAFF,TGTGCCAGCAGCTTAGAACAGGACACTGAAGCTTTCTTT
TRBV5-8,TRBJ1-1,-,-,CASQLRGEAFF,TGTGCCAGCCAATTGCGGGGTGAAGCTTTCTTT
TRBV6-6,TRBJ2-3,TRBD1,many,CASSPGTGGLDTQYF,TGTGCCAGCAGTCCAGGGACAGGGGGCTTGGATACGCAGTATTTT
TRBV6-5,TRBJ1-2,-,-,CASSPLYGYTF,TGTGCCAGCAGTCCCTTATATGGCTACACCTTC